What follows describes a single T cell receptor (beta chain). The assay was immunoSEQ multiplex PCR, and TCRdb's table has in-frame clones only and misses some. The sample lists 50,000 to 75,000 clones, 80% to 90% occurring once. The data were taken from a study of OX40 agonist ivuxolimab in advanced cancers. The sample in question was CD4+ or CD8+ T cells sorted from blood, obtained in a trial of the OX40 agonist ivuxolimab. The sequence came from an adult with an advanced solid tumor such as melanoma, head and neck, liver or kidney cancer.

CDR3 loop: CAINQGNGYTF. CDR3 sequence (DNA): TGTGCCATCAACCAGGGTAATGGCTACACCTTC. The chain has TRBV10-3 and TRBJ1-2; possibly TRBD1 for D (5 bases). The CDR3 is 11 residues long. Germline V lookup: CDR1 ENHRY, CDR2 SYGVKD. V lost 7 bases and J 6 bases, leaving 9 bases between the germline ends.